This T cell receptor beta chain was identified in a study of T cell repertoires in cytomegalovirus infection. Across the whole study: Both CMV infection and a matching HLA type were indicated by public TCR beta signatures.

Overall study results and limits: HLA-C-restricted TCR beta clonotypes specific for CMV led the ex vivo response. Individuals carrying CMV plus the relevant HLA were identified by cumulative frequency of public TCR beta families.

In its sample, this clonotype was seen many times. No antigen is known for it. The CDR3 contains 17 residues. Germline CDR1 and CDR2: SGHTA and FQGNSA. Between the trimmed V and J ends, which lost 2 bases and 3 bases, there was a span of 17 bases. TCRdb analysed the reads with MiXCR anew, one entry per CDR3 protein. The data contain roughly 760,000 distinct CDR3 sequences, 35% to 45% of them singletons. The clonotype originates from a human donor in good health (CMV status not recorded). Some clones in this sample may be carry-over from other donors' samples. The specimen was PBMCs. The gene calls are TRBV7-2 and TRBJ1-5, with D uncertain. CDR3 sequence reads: CASSLSGSSSHNQPQHF. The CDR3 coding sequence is TGTGCCAGCAGCTTAAGTGGGTCCTCTTCCCACAATCAGCCCCAGCATTTT.